This entry features one TCR beta chain sequence. The antigen it binds to is not known. Base quality data are lacking; no much larger clone is found one base away. In the prospective study, participants were roughly 18 to 100 years old, resided in 20 to 30 geographic areas of the United States, and were enrolled through a virtual design. In the prospective study, cohorts were assigned on the basis of participant-reported clinical history obtained from a screening survey and a study questionnaire. Recovered participants in ImmuneRACE Cohort 3 were defined as having two consecutive negative NP/OP PCR tests, clearance from a healthcare professional, or resolution of symptoms. In the prospective study, whole blood, serum and a nasopharyngeal or oropharyngeal swab were collected from each participant by mobile phlebotomists. Prospective study participants could optionally give additional blood draws and questionnaires over an approximately 2-month period. Before DNA extraction, prospective study blood samples were shipped either frozen or at room temperature.

The source of the sample is a study of blood T cell repertoires in COVID-19 (dated by TCRdb to about 2020). About the study as a whole: Samples from collaborators originated in the United States, Italy and Spain and spanned both the acute and convalescent phases of COVID-19. The prospective study material was composed of cDNA or gDNA derived from T cells, B-cell-depleted T cells, or PBMCs. Deeply sampled blood TCRbeta repertoires from subjects exposed to, actively infected with, or recovered from COVID-19 were included in the dataset. The repertoires were released in a freely available public database meant as a resource for research on the immune response to SARS-CoV-2. Samples were obtained from the ongoing ImmuneRACE study (first 160 participants) and from over 1,000 subjects provided by 6 global collaborators. The sample metadata nearly always contained a de-identified subject ID, COVID-19 status, age in years and sex. Where available, HLA class I and class II types were obtained from metadata supplied by the sample provider rather than from assay-based typing. The research as a whole found: The amount of clinical and demographic metadata varied by source and participant and was provided uncurated.

TCRbeta CDR3 regions were amplified from genomic DNA by means of the immunoSEQ Assay, a bias-controlled multiplex PCR. The published analysis was carried out like this. Within the assay, amplification of reference gene primers was used to estimate how many nucleated cells each sample contained. Sequence reads were collapsed and filtered to measure the absolute abundance of every unique TCRbeta CDR3 rearrangement. Productive Simpson clonality was computed per sample as the square root of Simpson's diversity index over productive rearrangements. Here the immuneACCESS table is served through TCRdb, limited to in-frame sequences with V and J called. Missing clones are a known gap in these copies; in checked studies unresolved V genes cover under half, and the rest lacks a known reason. The V and J calls and clone size were taken over from that table, and D and trimming were inferred from the DNA. This sample comprises approximately 490,000 clones, about 85% of them detected only once. Clones ranked in the top ten supply roughly 0.7% of the sample.

CDR1 and CDR2 are read off the germline V gene as MNHEY and SVGAGI. From cysteine to phenylalanine, the CDR3 is 14 amino acids long. Kept here is only the CDR3 DNA, which spans 42 bases and is read in frame from base 1. Trimming removed 8 bases from V and 1 base from J, leaving 12 bases between the germline ends. Rearrangement joined TRBV6-5 to TRBJ2-1; TRBD1 is perhaps the D gene, given 5 matching bases. The source of this sequence is a woman between 18 and 29 years old who had recovered from COVID-19. The sample was PBMCs or T cells enriched from blood (not recorded which). The CDR3 amino acid sequence is: CASGAGWSYNEQFF. The nucleotide sequence is TGTGCCAGCGGGGCCGGATGGTCCTACAATGAGCAGTTCTTC.